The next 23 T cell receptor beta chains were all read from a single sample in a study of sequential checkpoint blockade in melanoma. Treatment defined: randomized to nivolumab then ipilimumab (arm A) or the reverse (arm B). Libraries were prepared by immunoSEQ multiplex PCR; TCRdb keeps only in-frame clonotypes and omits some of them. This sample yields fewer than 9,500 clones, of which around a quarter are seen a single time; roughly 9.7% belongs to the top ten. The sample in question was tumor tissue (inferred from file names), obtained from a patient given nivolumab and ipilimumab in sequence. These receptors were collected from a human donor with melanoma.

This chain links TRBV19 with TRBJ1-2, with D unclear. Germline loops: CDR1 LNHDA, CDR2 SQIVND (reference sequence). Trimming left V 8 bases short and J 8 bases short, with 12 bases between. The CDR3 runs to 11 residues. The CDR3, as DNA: TGTGCCAGTCGGAGGGTAGGGGGCTACACCTTC. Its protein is CASRRVGGYTF.

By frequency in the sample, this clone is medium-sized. For the CDR3, the DNA is TGTGCCAGCAGCTTAAGTGCAACTAATGAAAAACTGTTTTTT. This sequence encodes CASSLSATNEKLFF. This chain connects TRBV11-3 to TRBJ1-4; D ambiguous. Trimming stripped 2 bases from V and 0 bases from J, with 4 bases between. This CDR3 contains 14 residues. CDR1 is SGHNT, CDR2 YENEEA, per germline.

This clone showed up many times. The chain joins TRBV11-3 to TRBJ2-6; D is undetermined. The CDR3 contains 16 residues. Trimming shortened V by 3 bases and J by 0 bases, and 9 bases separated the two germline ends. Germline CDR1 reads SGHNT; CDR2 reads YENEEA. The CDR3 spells CASSLGGSSGANVLTF. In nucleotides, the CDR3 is TGTGCCAGCAGCTTGGGCGGAAGCTCTGGGGCCAACGTCCTGACTTTC.

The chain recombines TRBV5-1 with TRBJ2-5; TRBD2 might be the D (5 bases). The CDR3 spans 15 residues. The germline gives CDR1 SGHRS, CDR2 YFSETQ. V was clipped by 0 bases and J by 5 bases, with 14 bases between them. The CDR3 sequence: CASSLERGMMETQYF. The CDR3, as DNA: TGCGCCAGCAGCTTGGAACGGGGAATGATGGAGACCCAGTACTTC.

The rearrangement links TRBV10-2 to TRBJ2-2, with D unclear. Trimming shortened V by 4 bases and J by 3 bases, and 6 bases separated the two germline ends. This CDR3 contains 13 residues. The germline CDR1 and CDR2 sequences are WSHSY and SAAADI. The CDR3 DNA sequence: TGCGCCAGCAGTGCACTTTACACCGGGGAGCTGTTTTTT. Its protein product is CASSALYTGELFF.

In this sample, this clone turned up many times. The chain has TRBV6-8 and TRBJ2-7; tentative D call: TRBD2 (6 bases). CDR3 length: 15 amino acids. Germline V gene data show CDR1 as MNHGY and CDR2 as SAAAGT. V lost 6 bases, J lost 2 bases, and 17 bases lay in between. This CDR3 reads CASREGLAPTYEQYV. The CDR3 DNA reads TGTGCCAGCAGGGAAGGGCTAGCGCCCACCTACGAGCAGTACGTC.

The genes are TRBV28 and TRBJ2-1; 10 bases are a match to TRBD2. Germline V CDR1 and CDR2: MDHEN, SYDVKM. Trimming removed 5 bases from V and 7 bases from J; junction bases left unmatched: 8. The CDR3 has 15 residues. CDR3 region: CASSGLGTSENEQFF. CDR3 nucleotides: TGTGCCAGCAGTGGATTAGGGACTAGCGAGAATGAGCAGTTCTTC.

The CDR3 DNA follows: TGTGCCAGCTCACCAAAGGCTAGCGGATTCACAGATACGCAGTATTTT. Translated, it gives CASSPKASGFTDTQYF. The chain couples TRBV18 to TRBJ2-3; 7 nucleotides line up with TRBD2. From germline, CDR1 is KGHSH and CDR2 LQKENI. V gave up 2 bases and J gave up 2 bases; unmatched junction bases: 7. The CDR3 sequence is 16 residues long. Based on the CDR3 plus reference TRBV18 and TRBJ2-3, the full variable domain is NAGVMQNPRHLVRRRGQEARLRCSPMKGHSHVYWYRQLPEEGLKFMVYLQKENIIDESGMPKERFSAEFPKEGPSILRIQQVVRGDSAAYFCASSPKASGFTDTQYFGPGTRLTVL.

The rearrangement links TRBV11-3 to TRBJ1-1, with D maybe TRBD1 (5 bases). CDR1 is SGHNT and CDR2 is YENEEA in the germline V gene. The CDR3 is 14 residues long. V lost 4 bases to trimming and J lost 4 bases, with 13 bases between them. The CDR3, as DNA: TGTGCCAGCAGCTCCGACGGAAGGGGCACTGAAGCTTTCTTT. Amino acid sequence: CASSSDGRGTEAFF.

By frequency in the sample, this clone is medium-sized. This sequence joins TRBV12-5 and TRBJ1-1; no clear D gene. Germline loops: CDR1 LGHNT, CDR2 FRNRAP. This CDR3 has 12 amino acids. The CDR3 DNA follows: TGTGCCAGCCGTTATGGTGGCACTGAAGCTTTCTTT. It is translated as CASRYGGTEAFF.

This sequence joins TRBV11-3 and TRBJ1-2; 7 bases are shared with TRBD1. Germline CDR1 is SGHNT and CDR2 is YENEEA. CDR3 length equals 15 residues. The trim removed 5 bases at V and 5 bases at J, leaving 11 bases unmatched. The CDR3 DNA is TGTGCCAGCAGCGTCGACAGGGCCCCGTCTTATGGCTACACCTTC. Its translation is CASSVDRAPSYGYTF.

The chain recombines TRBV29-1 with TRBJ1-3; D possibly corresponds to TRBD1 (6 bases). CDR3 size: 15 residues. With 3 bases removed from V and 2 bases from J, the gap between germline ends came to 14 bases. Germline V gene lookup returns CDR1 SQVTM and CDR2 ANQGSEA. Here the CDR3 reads CSVDQFQGTGNTIYF. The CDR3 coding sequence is TGCAGCGTTGACCAATTTCAGGGGACTGGAAACACCATATATTTT.

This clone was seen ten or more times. CDR3 sequence: CASSYARDEETQYF. The DNA of the CDR3 is TGTGCCAGCAGTTACGCCAGGGACGAAGAGACCCAGTACTTC. The rearrangement links TRBV6-8 to TRBJ2-5; either TRBD1 or TRBD2 may supply D (5 bases each). The CDR3 loop spans 14 amino acids. The V end lost 2 bases, the J end lost 3 bases, and 10 bases lay between the germline ends. The V gene's germline CDR1 is MNHGY and CDR2 SAAAGT.

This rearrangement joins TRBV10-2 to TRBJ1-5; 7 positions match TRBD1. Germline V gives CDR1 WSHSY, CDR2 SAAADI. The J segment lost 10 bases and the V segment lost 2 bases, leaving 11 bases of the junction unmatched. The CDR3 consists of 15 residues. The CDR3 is CASSETYRGNTPQHF. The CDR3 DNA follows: TGCGCCAGCAGTGAGACTTACAGGGGTAACACACCCCAGCATTTT.

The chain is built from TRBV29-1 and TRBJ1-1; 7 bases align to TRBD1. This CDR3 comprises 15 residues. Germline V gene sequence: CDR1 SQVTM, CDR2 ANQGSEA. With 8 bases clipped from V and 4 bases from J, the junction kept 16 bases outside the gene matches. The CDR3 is CSSRPGTAAGTEAFF. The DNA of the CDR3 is TGCAGCTCCCGGCCAGGGACAGCTGCCGGCACTGAAGCTTTCTTT. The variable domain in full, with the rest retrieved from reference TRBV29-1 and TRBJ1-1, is SAVISQKPSRDICQRGTSLTIQCQVDSQVTMMFWYRQQPGQSLTLIATANQGSEATYESGFVIDKFPISRPNLTFSTLTVSNMSPEDSSIYLCSSRPGTAAGTEAFFGQGTRLTVV.

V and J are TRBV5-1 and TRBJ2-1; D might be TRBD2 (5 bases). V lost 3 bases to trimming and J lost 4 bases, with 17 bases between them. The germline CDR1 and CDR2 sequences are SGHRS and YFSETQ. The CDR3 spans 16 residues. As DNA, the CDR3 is TGCGCCAGCAGCTCTTACCGGGAACTACGTTACAATGAGCAGTTCTTC. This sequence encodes CASSSYRELRYNEQFF. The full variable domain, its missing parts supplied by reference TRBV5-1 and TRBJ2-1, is KAGVTQTPRYLIKTRGQQVTLSCSPISGHRSVSWYQQTPGQGLQFLFEYFSETQRNKGNFPGRFSGRQFSNSRSEMNVSTLELGDSALYLCASSSYRELRYNEQFFGPGTRLTVL.

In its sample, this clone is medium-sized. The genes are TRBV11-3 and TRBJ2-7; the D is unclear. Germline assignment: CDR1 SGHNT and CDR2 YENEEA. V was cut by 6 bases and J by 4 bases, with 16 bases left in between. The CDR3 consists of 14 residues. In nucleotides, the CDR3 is TGTGCCAGCAGTATTGGTGGCGTAACATACGAGCAGTACGTC. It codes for CASSIGGVTYEQYV.

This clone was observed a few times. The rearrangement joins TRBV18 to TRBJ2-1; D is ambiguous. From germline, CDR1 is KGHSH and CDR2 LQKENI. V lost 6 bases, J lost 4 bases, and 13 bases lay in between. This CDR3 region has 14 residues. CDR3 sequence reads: CASSLSTTYNEQFF. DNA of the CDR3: TGTGCCAGCTCCCTTAGTACTACTTACAATGAGCAGTTCTTC.

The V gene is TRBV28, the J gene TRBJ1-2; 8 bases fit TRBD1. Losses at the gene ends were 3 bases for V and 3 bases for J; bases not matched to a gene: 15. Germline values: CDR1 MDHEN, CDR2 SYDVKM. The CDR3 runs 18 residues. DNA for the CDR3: TGTGCCAGCAGTTTTTCCCCTTATGAGGGACAGGCGTACTATGGCTACACCTTC. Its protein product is CASSFSPYEGQAYYGYTF.

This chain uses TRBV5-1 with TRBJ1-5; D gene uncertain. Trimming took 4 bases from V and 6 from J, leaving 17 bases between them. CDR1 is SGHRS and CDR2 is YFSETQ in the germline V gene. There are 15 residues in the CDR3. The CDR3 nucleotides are TGCGCCAGCAGCCCTGCATGGGGTAAGGCTCAGCCCCAGCATTTT. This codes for CASSPAWGKAQPQHF.

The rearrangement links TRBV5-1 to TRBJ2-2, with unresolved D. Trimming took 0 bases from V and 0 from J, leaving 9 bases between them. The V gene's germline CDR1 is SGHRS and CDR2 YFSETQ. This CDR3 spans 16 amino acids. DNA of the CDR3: TGCGCCAGCAGCTTGGGAAGGGCGTCGAACACCGGGGAGCTGTTTTTT. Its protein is CASSLGRASNTGELFF.

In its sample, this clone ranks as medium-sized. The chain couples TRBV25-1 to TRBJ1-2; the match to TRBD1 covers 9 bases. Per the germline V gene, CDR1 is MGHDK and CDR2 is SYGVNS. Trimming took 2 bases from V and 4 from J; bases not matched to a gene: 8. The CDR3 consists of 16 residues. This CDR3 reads CASSEMGQGVGYGYTF. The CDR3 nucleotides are TGTGCCAGCAGTGAAATGGGACAGGGTGTTGGCTATGGCTACACCTTC.

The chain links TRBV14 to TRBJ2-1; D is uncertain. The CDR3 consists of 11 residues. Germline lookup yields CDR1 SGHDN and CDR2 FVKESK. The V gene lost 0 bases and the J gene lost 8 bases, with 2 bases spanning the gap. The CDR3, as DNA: TGTGCCAGCAGCCAAGATTATGAGCAGTTCTTC. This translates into CASSQDYEQFF.